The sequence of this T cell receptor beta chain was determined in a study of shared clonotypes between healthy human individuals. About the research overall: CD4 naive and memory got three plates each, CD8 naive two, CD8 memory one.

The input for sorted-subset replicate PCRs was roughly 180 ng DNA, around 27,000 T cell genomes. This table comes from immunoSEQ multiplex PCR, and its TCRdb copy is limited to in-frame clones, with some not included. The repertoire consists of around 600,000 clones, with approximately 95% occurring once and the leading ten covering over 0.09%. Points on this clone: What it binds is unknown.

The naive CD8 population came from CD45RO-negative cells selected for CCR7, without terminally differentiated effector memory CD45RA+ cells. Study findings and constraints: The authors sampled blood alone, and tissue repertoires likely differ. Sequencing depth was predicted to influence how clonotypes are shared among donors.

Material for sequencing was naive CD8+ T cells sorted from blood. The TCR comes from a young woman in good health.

The CDR3 loop reads CASSHSWTSGNYEQYF. The CDR3 region has the DNA TGTGCCAGCAGCCATTCCTGGACTAGCGGTAACTACGAGCAGTACTTC. This chain links TRBV4-2 with TRBJ2-7; 10 nucleotides align to TRBD2. The CDR3 runs to 16 residues. Germline-derived CDR1 and CDR2 are LGHNA and YNFKEQ. J gave up 3 bases and V 3 bases, and 8 bases lay outside the gene matches.